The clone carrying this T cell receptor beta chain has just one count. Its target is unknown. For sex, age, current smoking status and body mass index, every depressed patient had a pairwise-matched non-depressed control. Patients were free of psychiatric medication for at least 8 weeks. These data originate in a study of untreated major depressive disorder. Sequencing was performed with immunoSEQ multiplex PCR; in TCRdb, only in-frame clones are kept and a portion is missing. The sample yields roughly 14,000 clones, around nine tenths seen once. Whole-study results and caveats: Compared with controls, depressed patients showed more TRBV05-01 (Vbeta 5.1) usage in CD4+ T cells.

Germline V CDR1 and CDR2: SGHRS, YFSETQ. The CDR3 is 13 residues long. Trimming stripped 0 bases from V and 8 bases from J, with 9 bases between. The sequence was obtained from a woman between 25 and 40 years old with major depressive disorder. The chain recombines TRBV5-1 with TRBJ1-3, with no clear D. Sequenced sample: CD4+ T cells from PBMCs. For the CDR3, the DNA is TGCGCCAGCAGCTTGGAGGGCCCAGACACCATATATTTT. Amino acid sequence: CASSLEGPDTIYF. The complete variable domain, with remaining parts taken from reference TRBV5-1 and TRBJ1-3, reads KAGVTQTPRYLIKTRGQQVTLSCSPISGHRSVSWYQQTPGQGLQFLFEYFSETQRNKGNFPGRFSGRQFSNSRSEMNVSTLELGDSALYLCASSLEGPDTIYFGEGSWLTVV.